One TCR beta chain is described in this entry. Its antigen is not identified. These data are taken from a study of T cell responses to AZD1222 COVID-19 vaccine. Study-level points and caveats: A reported finding is that nearly half of spike-specific TCRs target unmutated variant regions.

The method was immunoSEQ multiplex PCR; TCRdb's version includes in-frame clones alone and lacks a portion of them. The sample contains over 110,000 clones, over 85% of which appear only once. Sequencing used peripheral blood, obtained on day 0 of AZD1222 vaccination. The clonotype originates from an adult in good health.

The chain's CDR3 is CASRNRTGGARNTEAFF. The CDR3 coding sequence is TGTGCCAGCAGAAATCGGACAGGGGGCGCCAGGAACACTGAAGCTTTCTTT. The chain combines TRBV5-4 with TRBJ1-1, with TRBD1 matching 11 bases. The germline CDR1 and CDR2 sequences are SGHNT and YYREEE (reference sequence). After removal of 5 bases from V and 1 base from J, the junction contained 10 bases not matched to a gene. The CDR3 runs 17 residues.